These 21 T cell receptor beta chains share one sample of origin, sequenced in a study of T cell responses to AZD1222 COVID-19 vaccine. Generated by immunoSEQ multiplex PCR, the TCRdb table keeps only in-frame clones and is missing some. The sample yields roughly 100,000 clones, roughly 89% seen once. Sequenced here: peripheral blood, sampled on day 0 of AZD1222 vaccination. These receptors all stem from an adult in good health.

The V and J genes are TRBV9 and TRBJ2-7; 10 positions match TRBD1. J was trimmed by 3 bases and V by 0 bases; bases with no gene match: 3. This CDR3 has 15 amino acids. Germline V gene lookup returns CDR1 SGDLS and CDR2 YYNGEE. CDR3 sequence reads: CASSVDGTGVYEQYF. The CDR3 DNA sequence: TGTGCCAGCAGCGTAGACGGGACAGGGGTCTACGAGCAGTACTTC.

CDR3 DNA sequence: TGTGCCAGCTCACCACCAAACCCAGGTCGGAGGGACTATGGCTACACCTTC. Residues: CASSPPNPGRRDYGYTF. The chain combines TRBV18 with TRBJ1-2; the D is unclear. The germline gives CDR1 KGHSH, CDR2 LQKENI. Trimming stripped 0 bases from V and 3 bases from J, with 17 bases between. The CDR3 contains 17 residues. Based on the CDR3 plus reference TRBV18 and TRBJ1-2, the full variable domain is NAGVMQNPRHLVRRRGQEARLRCSPMKGHSHVYWYRQLPEEGLKFMVYLQKENIIDESGMPKERFSAEFPKEGPSILRIQQVVRGDSAAYFCASSPPNPGRRDYGYTFGSGTRLTVV.

This clone was counted once. This chain uses TRBV2 with TRBJ2-1; D possibly corresponds to TRBD2 (6 bases). This CDR3 is 13 amino acids long. CDR1 and CDR2 (germline): SNHLY, FYNNEI. V was shortened by 2 bases and J by 9 bases, with 11 bases between the two germline ends. DNA for the CDR3: TGTGCCAGCAGTGAAATAGCGGAATTTGAGCAGTTCTTC. Translation: CASSEIAEFEQFF.

J is TRBJ2-6 and V is TRBV5-6; 10 positions match TRBD1. Looked up from germline, CDR1 is SGHDT and CDR2 is YYEEEE. This CDR3 is 18 amino acids long. V lost 5 bases to trimming and J lost 0 bases; unmatched junction nucleotides: 8. CDR3 in DNA: TGTGCCAGCAGGGGTACGGGACAGGGGAACTCTGGGGCCAACGTCCTGACTTTC. Translation gives CASRGTGQGNSGANVLTF.

CDR3 loop: CASSGTDAPSTGELFF. Written as DNA, the CDR3 is TGCGCCAGCAGCGGAACCGACGCACCCTCCACCGGGGAGCTGTTTTTT. V is TRBV10-2 and J is TRBJ2-2; no firm D call. This CDR3 contains 16 residues. Looked up from germline, CDR1 is WSHSY and CDR2 is SAAADI. The V end lost 6 bases, the J end lost 4 bases, and 18 bases lay between the germline ends.

This chain uses TRBV5-1 with TRBJ2-5; 8 bases map to TRBD1. The CDR3 consists of 14 residues. Germline V gives CDR1 SGHRS, CDR2 YFSETQ. V was pared by 0 bases and J by 6 bases, with 4 bases of the junction left unmatched. In nucleotides, the CDR3 is TGCGCCAGCAGCTTGGCCGGACAGGGAAAGACCCAGTACTTC. It yields the protein CASSLAGQGKTQYF.

The chain has TRBV9 and TRBJ2-2, with unresolved D. This CDR3 spans 14 amino acids. V lost 3 bases to trimming and J lost 0 bases, with 6 bases between them. Per germline, CDR1 SGDLS and CDR2 YYNGEE. CDR3 residues: CASSDGTNTGELFF. The CDR3 coding sequence is TGTGCCAGCAGCGATGGTACGAACACCGGGGAGCTGTTTTTT.

The chain employs TRBV5-1 and TRBJ1-6; 9 bases agree with TRBD1. V dropped 6 bases and J dropped 10; count of bases not matched to a gene: 8. CDR3 length: 14 residues. Germline V gene sequence: CDR1 SGHRS, CDR2 YFSETQ. CDR3 loop: CASTTGTGTSPLHF. CDR3 nucleotides: TGCGCCAGCACGACCGGGACAGGGACCTCACCCCTCCACTTT.

V gene TRBV6-2 or TRBV6-3 combines with J gene TRBJ1-2; D perhaps matches TRBD1 (5 bases). This CDR3 has 12 residues. The ends were cut back, 2 bases at V and 7 bases at J, with 8 bases in the middle. Germline lookup yields CDR1 MNHEY and CDR2 SVGEGT. The DNA of the CDR3 is TGTGCCAGCAGTTACGCGGACACTGGCTACACCTTC. Its translation: CASSYADTGYTF.

The chain combines TRBV4-3 with TRBJ1-5; TRBD1 might be the D (5 bases). This CDR3 contains 13 residues. Germline V gives CDR1 LGHNA, CDR2 YSLEER. V was shortened by 3 bases and J by 9 bases, with 12 bases between the two germline ends. In DNA, the CDR3 is TGCGCCAGCAGCCAGGACAAAAACGGGCCCCAGCATTTT. It specifies CASSQDKNGPQHF.

J is TRBJ1-2 and V is TRBV6-1, with TRBD1 as a possible D gene (6 bases). V lost 2 bases and J 4 bases, leaving 17 bases between the germline ends. Germline V gene sequence: CDR1 MNHNS, CDR2 SASEGT. The CDR3 totals 16 residues. CDR3: CASSEFLGHPRYGYTF. The CDR3 DNA sequence: TGTGCCAGCAGTGAATTTCTGGGACATCCGCGCTATGGCTACACCTTC.

The rearrangement uses TRBV18 and TRBJ2-5; unclear D gene. Trimming shortened V by 6 bases and J by 9 bases, and 20 bases separated the two germline ends. Germline V gives CDR1 KGHSH, CDR2 LQKENI. The CDR3 has 14 residues. Here the CDR3 reads CASSTSHTPPSQYF. DNA of the CDR3: TGTGCCAGCTCCACCTCACATACTCCCCCATCCCAGTACTTC.

The CDR3 DNA is TGTGCCAGCAGCTTAGAACTAGCTCCAGCAGATACGCAGTATTTT. This sequence encodes CASSLELAPADTQYF. The chain joins TRBV7-2 to TRBJ2-3; weak D call: TRBD2 (6 bases). The CDR3 totals 15 residues. V was trimmed by 1 base and J by 4 bases, leaving 12 bases between them. Germline CDR1 SGHTA, CDR2 FQGNSA.

The count of this clone is one. The rearrangement uses TRBV7-2 and TRBJ1-5; 7 positions agree with TRBD1. This CDR3 has 14 residues. Germline V CDR1 and CDR2: SGHTA, FQGNSA. The V and J ends lost 5 bases and 8 bases, in that order; junction bases with no gene match: 9. The CDR3 sequence is CASSLRDSSKPQHF. DNA of the CDR3: TGTGCCAGCAGCCTCCGGGACAGCTCGAAGCCCCAGCATTTT. The full variable domain, its missing parts supplied by reference TRBV7-2 and TRBJ1-5, is GAGVSQSPSNKVTEKGKDVELRCDPISGHTALYWYRQSLGQGLEFLIYFQGNSAPDKSGLPSDRFSAERTGGSVSTLTIQRTQQEDSAVYLCASSLRDSSKPQHFGDGTRLSIL.

This clone was observed a few times. V gene TRBV6-1 combines with J gene TRBJ2-1; D possibly corresponds to TRBD2 (6 bases). The CDR3 runs to 13 residues. Germline assignment: CDR1 MNHNS and CDR2 SASEGT. Trimming shortened V by 0 bases and J by 9 bases, and 9 bases separated the two germline ends. CDR3 bases: TGTGCCAGCAGTGAAGCGCGGCGGGGTGAGCAGTTCTTC. Protein product: CASSEARRGEQFF.

About this clone: The junction departs from the called germline gene at one end, perhaps through a read error. The chain recombines TRBV19 with TRBJ1-4, with a weak D call TRBD1 (5 bases). CDR3 size: 16 residues. Germline V gene sequence: CDR1 LNHDA, CDR2 SQIVND (reference sequence). CDR3 coding DNA: TGTGCCAGTAGCATAGACGCAGGGCTTCTTAATGAAAAACTGTTTTTT. Its protein product is CASSIDAGLLNEKLFF.

Here the CDR3 reads CATSDTRTAPANTGELFF. In nucleotides, the CDR3 is TGTGCCACCAGTGACACACGTACGGCGCCAGCGAACACCGGGGAGCTGTTTTTT. The V gene is TRBV24-1, the J gene TRBJ2-2; D is unresolved. Between the trimmed V and J ends, which lost 4 bases and 0 bases, there was a span of 17 bases. This CDR3 has 18 amino acids. Germline CDR1 reads KGHDR; CDR2 reads SFDVKD.

The chain employs TRBV29-1 and TRBJ2-1; TRBD1 matches 7 bases. The trim removed 2 bases at V and 8 bases at J, leaving 3 bases unmatched. Per germline, CDR1 SQVTM and CDR2 ANQGSEA. The CDR3 loop spans 12 amino acids. Here the CDR3 DNA reads TGCAGCGTTGAAAGACAGGGATATGAGCAGTTCTTC. The encoded protein is CSVERQGYEQFF.

DNA of the CDR3: TGTGCCAGCAGCCAAGAGAAGGGACCTAATGAAAAACTGTTTTTT. It translates to CASSQEKGPNEKLFF. This chain links TRBV4-2 with TRBJ1-4; a weak D match, TRBD1 (5 bases). CDR1 and CDR2 from the germline V gene are LGHNA and YNFKEQ. This CDR3 contains 15 residues. With 0 bases removed from V and 3 bases from J, the gap between germline ends came to 8 bases.

V gene TRBV5-4 combines with J gene TRBJ2-2; TRBD2 agrees at 8 bases. The CDR3 has 17 residues. The ends lost 0 bases at V and 7 bases at J; junction bases unmatched: 11. The V gene's germline CDR1 is SGHNT and CDR2 YYREEE (reference sequence). The chain's CDR3 is CASSLALGGLAGGELFF. CDR3 bases: TGTGCCAGCAGCTTGGCCCTCGGAGGGCTAGCGGGCGGGGAGCTGTTTTTT.

This sequence joins TRBV11-3 and TRBJ2-3; maybe TRBD1 (5 bases). The ends were cut back, 5 bases at V and 4 bases at J, with 16 bases in the middle. From germline, CDR1 is SGHNT and CDR2 YENEEA. This CDR3 is 15 amino acids long. The CDR3, as DNA: TGTGCCAGCAGCCCAGGACCAAGGGGCGCAGATACGCAGTATTTT. Amino acid sequence: CASSPGPRGADTQYF.